The rows below give T cell receptor beta chains drawn from one sample of a study of blood T cell repertoires in COVID-19. Clones were read by immunoSEQ multiplex PCR, and TCRdb kept only the in-frame ones, dropping some. This sample has around 220,000 clones; around 90% occur once, and the top ten carry more than 1.4%. Sequencing was done on a sample of peripheral blood. The receptors stem from a man in his late teens or twenties with active or convalescent COVID-19. The CDR3 runs from the conserved cysteine through the conserved F or W. A D gene is named only where the DNA matches it firmly. Some rows mark clone size as missing; the rest say once, few, many or name a class of expanded clone.

V gene: TRBV7-3; J gene: TRBJ1-1; D gene: NA; clone size: NA; CDR3 protein: CASSSGQNTEAFF; CDR3 DNA: TGTGCCAGCAGCTCCGGACAGAACACTGAAGCTTTCTTT
V gene: TRBV20-1; J gene: TRBJ2-1; D gene: NA; clone size: NA; CDR3 protein: CSASLWRFSSYNEQFF; CDR3 DNA: TGCAGTGCTAGTCTCTGGCGGTTCAGCTCCTACAATGAGCAGTTCTTC
V gene: TRBV12-3/TRBV12-4; J gene: TRBJ2-7; D gene: NA; clone size: NA; CDR3 protein: CASSFRGAYEQYF; CDR3 DNA: TGTGCCAGCAGTTTTCGGGGGGCTTACGAGCAGTACTTC
V gene: TRBV28; J gene: TRBJ2-3; D gene: TRBD2; clone size: NA; CDR3 protein: CASSIPASGNTDTQYF; CDR3 DNA: TGTGCCAGCAGTATCCCGGCTAGCGGGAACACAGATACGCAGTATTTT
V gene: TRBV6-4; J gene: TRBJ2-1; D gene: TRBD1; clone size: NA; CDR3 protein: CASSPGTGDFNEQFF; CDR3 DNA: TGTGCCAGCAGTCCCGGGACAGGGGATTTCAACGAGCAGTTCTTC
V gene: TRBV9; J gene: TRBJ2-5; D gene: TRBD2; clone size: NA; CDR3 protein: CASSPRDYTETQYF; CDR3 DNA: TGTGCCAGCAGCCCCCGGGACTACACAGAGACCCAGTACTTC
V gene: TRBV27; J gene: TRBJ2-3; D gene: NA; clone size: NA; CDR3 protein: CASKFQVADITDTQYF; CDR3 DNA: TGTGCCAGCAAATTTCAGGTCGCCGACATCACAGATACGCAGTATTTT
V gene: TRBV4-2; J gene: TRBJ1-4; D gene: TRBD1; clone size: few; CDR3 protein: CASSQPRTGGNEKLFF; CDR3 DNA: TGTGCCAGCAGCCAACCCCGGACAGGCGGTAATGAAAAACTGTTTTTT
V gene: TRBV4-2; J gene: TRBJ2-1; D gene: TRBD2; clone size: NA; CDR3 protein: CASGLAGGDNEQFF; CDR3 DNA: TGTGCCAGTGGACTAGCGGGAGGGGACAATGAGCAGTTCTTC
V gene: TRBV28; J gene: TRBJ2-3; D gene: TRBD2; clone size: NA; CDR3 protein: CASREGAGKADTQYF; CDR3 DNA: TGTGCCAGCAGGGAAGGAGCGGGAAAGGCAGATACGCAGTATTTT
V gene: TRBV28; J gene: TRBJ1-6; D gene: NA; clone size: NA; CDR3 protein: CASSRPKLLAGNSPLHF; CDR3 DNA: TGTGCCAGCAGCCGCCCCAAGTTATTGGCGGGCAATTCACCCCTCCACTTT
V gene: TRBV5-5; J gene: TRBJ1-5; D gene: NA; clone size: few; CDR3 protein: CASSKGVFGNQPQHF; CDR3 DNA: TGTGCCAGCAGTAAAGGGGTGTTTGGCAATCAGCCCCAGCATTTT
V gene: TRBV6-5; J gene: TRBJ2-3; D gene: NA; clone size: NA; CDR3 protein: CASNRGGDTDTQYF; CDR3 DNA: TGTGCCAGCAATCGTGGCGGGGACACAGATACGCAGTATTTT
V gene: TRBV28; J gene: TRBJ2-7; D gene: NA; clone size: NA; CDR3 protein: CASSSADSFSYEQYF; CDR3 DNA: TGTGCCAGCAGTTCCGCGGACAGTTTCTCCTACGAGCAGTACTTC
V gene: TRBV20-1; J gene: TRBJ2-5; D gene: TRBD2; clone size: NA; CDR3 protein: CSASRAGGPETQYF; CDR3 DNA: TGCAGTGCTAGTCGTGCGGGAGGGCCGGAGACCCAGTACTTC
V gene: TRBV5-1; J gene: TRBJ2-7; D gene: TRBD1; clone size: NA; CDR3 protein: CASSSGQGANEQYF; CDR3 DNA: TGCGCCAGCAGCTCCGGACAGGGGGCTAACGAGCAGTACTTC
V gene: TRBV18; J gene: TRBJ2-7; D gene: NA; clone size: once; CDR3 protein: CASSPGLYEQYF; CDR3 DNA: TGTGCCAGCTCACCAGGGCTCTACGAGCAGTACTTC